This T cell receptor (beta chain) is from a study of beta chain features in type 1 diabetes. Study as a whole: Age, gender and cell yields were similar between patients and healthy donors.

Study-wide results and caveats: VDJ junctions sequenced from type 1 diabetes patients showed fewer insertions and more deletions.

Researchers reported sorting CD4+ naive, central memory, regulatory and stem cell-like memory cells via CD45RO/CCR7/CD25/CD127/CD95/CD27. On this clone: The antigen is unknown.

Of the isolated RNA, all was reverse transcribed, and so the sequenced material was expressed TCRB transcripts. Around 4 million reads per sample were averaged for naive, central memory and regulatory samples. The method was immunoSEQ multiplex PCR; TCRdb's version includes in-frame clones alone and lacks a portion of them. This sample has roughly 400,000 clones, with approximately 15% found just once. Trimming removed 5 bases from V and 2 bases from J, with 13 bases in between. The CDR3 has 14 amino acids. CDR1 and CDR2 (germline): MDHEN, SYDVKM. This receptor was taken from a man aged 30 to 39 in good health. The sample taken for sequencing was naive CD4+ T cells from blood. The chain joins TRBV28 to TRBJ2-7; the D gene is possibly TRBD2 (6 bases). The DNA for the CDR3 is TGTGCCAGCAGTCCGGGACTCCCGCCCTACGAGCAGTACGTC. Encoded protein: CASSPGLPPYEQYV.